This T cell receptor (beta chain) was sequenced for a study of blood T cells in healthy people across ages. Study-wide results and limits: Observed TCR beta diversity per million T cells went down as age went up. This fall followed a roughly linear course with age. The percentage of naive T cells correlated strongly with TCR beta diversity.

A second PCR, run for roughly 7 to 12 cycles, used a sample-barcoded 5' primer plus a J-beta primer mix. TCRdb reprocessed the 5' RACE reads with MiXCR, giving one entry per CDR3 protein. The top ten clones hold roughly 6.3% of a sample with roughly 1.4 million distinct CDR3 sequences, around 55% of them seen once. In this sample, this clonotype turned up once. No antigen is known for it. CDR1 and CDR2 (germline): SGHAT, FQNNGV. V lost 5 bases, J lost 4 bases, and 14 bases lay in between. This CDR3 has 15 residues. The chain links TRBV11-2 to TRBJ2-2; D is possibly TRBD1 (5 bases). Sequencing was carried out using blood. The sequence derives from a man aged 18 to 35 in good health. Here the CDR3 reads CASSPRVGVTGELFF. The CDR3 DNA reads TGTGCCAGCAGCCCCAGGGTTGGGGTCACCGGGGAGCTGTTTTTT.